What follows is one TCR beta chain and its context. Antigen: not known. The record originates from a study of cytomegalovirus exposure and HLA in healthy donors. The ends lost 1 base at V and 2 bases at J; junction bases unmatched: 2. This CDR3 contains 15 residues. The germline V gene has CDR1 SGHAT and CDR2 FQNNGV. The PCR had 60 Vbeta and 13 Jbeta primers. Produced via immunoSEQ multiplex PCR; TCRdb's table is partial and in-frame only. This table has about 180,000 clones, about 80% appearing once. Findings and caveats of the study: Owing to their indistinguishability, certain V segments, notably TRBV6-2 and TRBV6-3, were excluded. About 90% or about 30% of the time was how often most TCR beta V segments were productive, according to an earlier analysis.

Material: PBMCs. V usage is TRBV11-2 and J usage is TRBJ2-3, with 8 bases fitting TRBD2. The TCR comes from a young woman in good health and CMV-seronegative. CDR3 DNA: TGTGCCAGCAGCTTAGCAGCGGGGGACACAGATACGCAGTATTTT. Residues: CASSLAAGDTDTQYF.